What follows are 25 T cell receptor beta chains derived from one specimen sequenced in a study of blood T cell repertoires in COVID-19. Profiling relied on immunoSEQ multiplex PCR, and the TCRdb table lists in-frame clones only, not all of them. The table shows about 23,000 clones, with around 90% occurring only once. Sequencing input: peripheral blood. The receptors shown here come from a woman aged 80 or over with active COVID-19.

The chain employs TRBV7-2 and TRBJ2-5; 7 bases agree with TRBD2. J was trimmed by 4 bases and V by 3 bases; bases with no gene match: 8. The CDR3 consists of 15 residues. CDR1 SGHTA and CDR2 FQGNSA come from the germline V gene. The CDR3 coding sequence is TGTGCCAGCAGCTTCCGTCCGGGGGGTGGAGAGACCCAGTACTTC. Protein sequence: CASSFRPGGGETQYF.

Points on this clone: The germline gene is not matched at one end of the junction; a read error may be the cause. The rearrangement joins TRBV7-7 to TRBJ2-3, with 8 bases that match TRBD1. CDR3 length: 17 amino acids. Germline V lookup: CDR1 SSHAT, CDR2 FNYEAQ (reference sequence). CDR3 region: CASSLGAGTGNTDTQYF. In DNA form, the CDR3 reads TGTGCTAGCAGCTTAGGGGCCGGGACAGGCAACACAGATACGCAGTATTTT.

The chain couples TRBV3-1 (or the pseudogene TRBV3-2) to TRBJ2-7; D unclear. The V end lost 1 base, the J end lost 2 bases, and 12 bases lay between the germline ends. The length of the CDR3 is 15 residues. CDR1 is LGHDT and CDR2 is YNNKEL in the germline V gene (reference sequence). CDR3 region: CASSQGSGLAYEQYF. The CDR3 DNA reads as TGTGCCAGCAGCCAAGGATCAGGTCTCGCCTACGAGCAGTACTTC.

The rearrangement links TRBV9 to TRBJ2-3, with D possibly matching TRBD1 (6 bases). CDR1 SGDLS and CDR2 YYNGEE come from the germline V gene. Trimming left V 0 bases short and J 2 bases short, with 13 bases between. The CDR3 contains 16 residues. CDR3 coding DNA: TGTGCCAGCAGCGTAGCTCCCGGACAGTCCACAGATACGCAGTATTTT. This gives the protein CASSVAPGQSTDTQYF.

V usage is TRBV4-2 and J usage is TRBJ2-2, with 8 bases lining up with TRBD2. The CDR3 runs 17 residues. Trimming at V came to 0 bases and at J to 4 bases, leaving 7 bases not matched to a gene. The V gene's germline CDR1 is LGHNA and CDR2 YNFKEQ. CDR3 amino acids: CASSQEVGGAGTGELFF. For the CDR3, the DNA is TGTGCCAGCAGCCAAGAGGTCGGGGGGGCGGGCACCGGGGAGCTGTTTTTT.

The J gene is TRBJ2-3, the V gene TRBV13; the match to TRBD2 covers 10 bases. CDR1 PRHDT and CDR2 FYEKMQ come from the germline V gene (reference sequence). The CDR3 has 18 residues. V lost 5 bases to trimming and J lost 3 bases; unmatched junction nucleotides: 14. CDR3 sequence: CASSTRGSGGAYTDTQYF. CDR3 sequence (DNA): TGTGCCAGCAGCACTCGTGGGAGCGGGGGGGCGTATACAGATACGCAGTATTTT.

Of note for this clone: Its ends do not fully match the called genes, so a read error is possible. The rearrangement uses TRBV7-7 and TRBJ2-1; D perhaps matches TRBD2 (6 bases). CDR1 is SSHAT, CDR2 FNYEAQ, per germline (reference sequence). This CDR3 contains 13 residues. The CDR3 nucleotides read TGTGCTAGCAGCGCCGGACTATACAATGAGCAGTTCTTC. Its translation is CASSAGLYNEQFF. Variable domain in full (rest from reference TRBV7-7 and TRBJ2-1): GAGVSQSPRYKVTKRGQDVTLRCDPISSHATLYWYQQALGQGPEFLTYFNYEAQPDKSGLPSDRFSAERPEGSISTLTIQRTEQRDSAMYRCASSAGLYNEQFFGPGTRLTVL.

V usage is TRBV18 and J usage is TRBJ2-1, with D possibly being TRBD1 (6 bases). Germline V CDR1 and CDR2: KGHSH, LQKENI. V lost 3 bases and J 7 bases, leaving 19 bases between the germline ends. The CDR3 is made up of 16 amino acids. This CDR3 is CASSPRAGAHVNEQFF. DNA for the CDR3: TGTGCCAGCTCACCGAGGGCAGGGGCACACGTGAATGAGCAGTTCTTC. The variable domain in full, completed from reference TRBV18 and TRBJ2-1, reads NAGVMQNPRHLVRRRGQEARLRCSPMKGHSHVYWYRQLPEEGLKFMVYLQKENIIDESGMPKERFSAEFPKEGPSILRIQQVVRGDSAAYFCASSPRAGAHVNEQFFGPGTRLTVL.

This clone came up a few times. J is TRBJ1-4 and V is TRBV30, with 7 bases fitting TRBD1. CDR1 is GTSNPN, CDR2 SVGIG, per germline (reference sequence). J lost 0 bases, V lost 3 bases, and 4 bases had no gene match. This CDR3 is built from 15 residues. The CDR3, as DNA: TGTGCCTGGAGAGCCCAGGGGGCAACTAATGAAAAACTGTTTTTT. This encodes CAWRAQGATNEKLFF.

This CDR3 reads CASSQVQGQAGANVLTF. The CDR3 bases are TGCGCCAGCAGCCAAGTCCAGGGCCAGGCTGGGGCCAACGTCCTGACTTTC. V and J are TRBV4-3 and TRBJ2-6; perhaps TRBD1 as D (5 bases). Germline V gene data show CDR1 as LGHNA and CDR2 as YSLEER. V gave up 1 base and J gave up 2 bases, with 12 bases separating them. The length of the CDR3 is 17 residues.

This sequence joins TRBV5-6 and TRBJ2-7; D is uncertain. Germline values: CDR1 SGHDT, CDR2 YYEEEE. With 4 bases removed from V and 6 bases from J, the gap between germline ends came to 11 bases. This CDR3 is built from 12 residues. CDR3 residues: CASSVNEAEQYF. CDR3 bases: TGTGCCAGCAGCGTGAATGAGGCCGAGCAGTACTTC.

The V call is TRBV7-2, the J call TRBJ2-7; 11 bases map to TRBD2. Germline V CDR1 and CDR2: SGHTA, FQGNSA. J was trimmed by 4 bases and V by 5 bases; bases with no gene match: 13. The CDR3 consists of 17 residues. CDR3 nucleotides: TGTGCCAGCAGCCCCATGGCGACTAGCGGGGCTTTTTACGAGCAGTACTTC. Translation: CASSPMATSGAFYEQYF.

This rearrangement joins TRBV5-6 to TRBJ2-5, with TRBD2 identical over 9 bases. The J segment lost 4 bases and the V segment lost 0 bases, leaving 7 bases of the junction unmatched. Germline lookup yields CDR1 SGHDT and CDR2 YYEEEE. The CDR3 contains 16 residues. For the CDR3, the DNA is TGTGCCAGCAGCTTGGCCGGAGCGGGGGGTCGAGAGACCCAGTACTTC. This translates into CASSLAGAGGRETQYF.

In nucleotides, the CDR3 is TGTGCCAGCAGCCAACAGGGAAGGTTGAACACTGAAGCTTTCTTT. It translates to CASSQQGRLNTEAFF. The chain combines TRBV5-6 with TRBJ1-1; tentative D call: TRBD1 (6 bases). V was clipped by 4 bases and J by 0 bases, with 13 bases between them. Per the germline V gene, CDR1 is SGHDT and CDR2 is YYEEEE. The CDR3 length is 15 residues. The full variable domain, in which reference TRBV5-6 and TRBJ1-1 provide the parts outside the CDR3, is DAGVTQSPTHLIKTRGQQVTLRCSPKSGHDTVSWYQQALGQGPQFIFQYYEEEERQRGNFPDRFSGHQFPNYSSELNVNALLLGDSALYLCASSQQGRLNTEAFFGQGTRLTVV.

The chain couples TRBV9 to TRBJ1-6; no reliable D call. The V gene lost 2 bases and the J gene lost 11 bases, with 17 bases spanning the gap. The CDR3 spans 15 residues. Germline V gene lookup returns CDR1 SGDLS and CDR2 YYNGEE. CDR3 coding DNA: TGTGCCAGCAGCGTGGGCGGGGTCGGGTTTACACCCCTCCACTTT. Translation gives CASSVGGVGFTPLHF.

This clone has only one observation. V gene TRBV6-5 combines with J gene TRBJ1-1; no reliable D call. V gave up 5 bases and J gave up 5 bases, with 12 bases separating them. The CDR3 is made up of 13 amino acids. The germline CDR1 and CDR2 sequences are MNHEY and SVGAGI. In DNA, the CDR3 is TGTGCCAGCAGTCCGCGAAGAGTGACTGAAGCTTTCTTT. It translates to CASSPRRVTEAFF.

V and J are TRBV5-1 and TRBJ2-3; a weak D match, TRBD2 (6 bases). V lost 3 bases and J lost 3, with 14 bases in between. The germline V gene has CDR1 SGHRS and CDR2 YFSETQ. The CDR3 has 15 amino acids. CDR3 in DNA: TGCGCCAGCAGCTCCGGGGGTGATCGGACAGATACGCAGTATTTT. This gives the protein CASSSGGDRTDTQYF.

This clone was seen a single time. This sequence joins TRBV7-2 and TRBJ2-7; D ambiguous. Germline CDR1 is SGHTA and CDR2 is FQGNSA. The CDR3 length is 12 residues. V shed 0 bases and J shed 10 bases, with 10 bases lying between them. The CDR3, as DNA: TGTGCCAGCAGCTTAGCACCTACGAAACAGTACTTC. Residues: CASSLAPTKQYF. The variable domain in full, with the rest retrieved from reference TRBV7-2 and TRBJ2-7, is GAGVSQSPSNKVTEKGKDVELRCDPISGHTALYWYRQSLGQGLEFLIYFQGNSAPDKSGLPSDRFSAERTGGSVSTLTIQRTQQEDSAVYLCASSLAPTKQYFGPGTRLTVT.

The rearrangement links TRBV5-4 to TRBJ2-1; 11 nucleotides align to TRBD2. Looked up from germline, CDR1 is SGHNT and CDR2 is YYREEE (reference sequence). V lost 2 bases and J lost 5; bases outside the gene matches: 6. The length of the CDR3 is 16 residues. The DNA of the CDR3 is TGTGCCAGCAGCTTCAGCTCACTAGCGGGGGACAATGAGCAGTTCTTC. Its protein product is CASSFSSLAGDNEQFF. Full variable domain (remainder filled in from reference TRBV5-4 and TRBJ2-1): ETGVTQSPTHLIKTRGQQVTLRCSSQSGHNTVSWYQQALGQGPQFIFQYYREEENGRGNFPPRFSGLQFPNYSSELNVNALELDDSALYLCASSFSSLAGDNEQFFGPGTRLTVL.

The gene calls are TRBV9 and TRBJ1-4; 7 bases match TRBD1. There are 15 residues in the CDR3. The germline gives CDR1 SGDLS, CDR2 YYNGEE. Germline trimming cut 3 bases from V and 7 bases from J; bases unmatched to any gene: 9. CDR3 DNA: TGTGCCAGCAGCGGCAACAGGGGATTAGGTGAAAAACTGTTTTTT. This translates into CASSGNRGLGEKLFF.

The CDR3 sequence: CASSDLGLAGGSEQFF. CDR3 bases: TGTGCCAGCAGTGACCTGGGACTAGCGGGGGGCAGTGAGCAGTTCTTC. The V gene is TRBV9, the J gene TRBJ2-1, with 15 bases matching TRBD2. The V segment lost 5 bases and the J segment 9 bases; nucleotides outside the gene matches: 9. CDR3 length: 16 residues. Germline CDR1 and CDR2: SGDLS and YYNGEE.

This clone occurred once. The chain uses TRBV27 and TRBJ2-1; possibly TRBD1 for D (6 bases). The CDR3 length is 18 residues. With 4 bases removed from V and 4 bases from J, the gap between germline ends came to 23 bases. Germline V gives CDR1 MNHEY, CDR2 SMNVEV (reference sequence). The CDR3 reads CASSYWGPASRLYNEQFF. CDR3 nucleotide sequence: TGTGCCAGCAGTTACTGGGGGCCCGCCTCGCGCTTATACAATGAGCAGTTCTTC.

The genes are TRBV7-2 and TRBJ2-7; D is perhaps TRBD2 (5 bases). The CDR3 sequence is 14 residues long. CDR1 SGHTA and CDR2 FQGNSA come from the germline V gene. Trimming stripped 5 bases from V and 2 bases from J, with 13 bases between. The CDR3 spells CASSPWTRAYEQYF. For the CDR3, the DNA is TGTGCCAGCAGCCCATGGACTCGAGCCTACGAGCAGTACTTC.

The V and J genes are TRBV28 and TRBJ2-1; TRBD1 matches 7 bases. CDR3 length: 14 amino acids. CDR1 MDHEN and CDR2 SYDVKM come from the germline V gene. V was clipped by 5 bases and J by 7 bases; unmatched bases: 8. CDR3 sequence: CASSPPGQRNEQFF. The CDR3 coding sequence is TGTGCCAGCAGTCCACCGGGACAGCGTAATGAGCAGTTCTTC.

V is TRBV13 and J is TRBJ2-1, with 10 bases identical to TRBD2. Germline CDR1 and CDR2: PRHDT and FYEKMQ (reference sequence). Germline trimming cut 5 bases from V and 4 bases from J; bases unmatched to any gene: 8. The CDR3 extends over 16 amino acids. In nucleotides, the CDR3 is TGTGCCAGCAGCCTACGAGCGGGGGGGAGGTACAATGAGCAGTTCTTC. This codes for CASSLRAGGRYNEQFF.